This T cell receptor beta chain was sequenced for a study of spatial heterogeneity in lung cancer. Sample time point: blood at routine non-recurrence follow-up after resection. TCRdb reprocessed the 5' RACE reads with MiXCR, giving one entry per CDR3 protein. Among about 36,000 distinct CDR3 sequences, about 7.6% were seen once, and the ten largest hold about a tenth. The CDR3 is 14 amino acids. Germline CDR1 reads SGHTA; CDR2 reads FQGTGA. V lost 5 bases to trimming and J lost 7 bases; unmatched junction nucleotides: 5. This clonotype has at least ten counts. The source of this sequence is a male donor with early-stage non-small cell lung cancer. Sample: PBMCs, taken at follow-up. This rearrangement joins TRBV7-3 to TRBJ2-4; TRBD1 matches 10 bases. DNA of the CDR3: TGTGCCAGCAGCCCAACGGGACAGGGGAACATTCAGTACTTC. Translating it yields CASSPTGQGNIQYF.